This is a list of T cell receptor beta chains from one sample in a study of CD8+CD57+ T cells in acquired aplastic anemia. TCRdb re-derived calls from the reads in MiXCR, one entry per CDR3 protein. The sample has about 210,000 distinct CDR3 sequences; under 65% are singletons. Input material: sorted CD4+, CD8+, or CD8+CD57+ T cells (not recorded which) from PBMCs. Source of these receptors: a human donor in good health. The CDR3 runs from the conserved cysteine through the conserved F or W. A D gene is named only where the DNA matches it firmly. The listing skips clone size in some rows; elsewhere it reads once, few, many or a size class.

clone size	V gene	D gene	J gene	CDR3 DNA	CDR3 protein
.	TRBV7-2	TRBD1	TRBJ2-6	TGTGCCAGCAGCGAACAGACAGGGCTTTACTCTGGGGCCAACGTCCTGACTTTC	CASSEQTGLYSGANVLTF
many	TRBV6-4	TRBD2	TRBJ2-3	TGTGCCAGCAGTGCCACTAGCGGGGGTTTGGATACGCAGTATTTT	CASSATSGGLDTQYF
.	TRBV7-2	.	TRBJ1-4	TGTGCCAGCAGCCCGGCCGGGGCAGGTGGTGAAAAACTGTTTTTT	CASSPAGAGGEKLFF
.	TRBV10-3	TRBD1	TRBJ1-1	TGTGCCATCAGTGGGGGACAGATGAACACTGAAGCTTTCTTT	CAISGGQMNTEAFF
.	TRBV25-1	.	TRBJ2-2	TGTGCCAGCAGTGAATGGCAGGGGGGATGGAGCACCGGGGAACTGTTTTTT	CASSEWQGGWSTGELFF
.	TRBV24-1	.	TRBJ2-7	TGTGCCACCAGTGATGGACGCTACGAGCAGTACTTC	CATSDGRYEQYF
many	TRBV2	.	TRBJ2-5	.	CASRGDPVLRYF
.	TRBV20-1	.	TRBJ2-2	TGCAGTGCTCCCCTGGCCGGGGAGCTGTTTTTT	CSAPLAGELFF
.	TRBV24-1	.	TRBJ2-5	.	CAMYRCASSLEGRETQYF
few	TRBV24-1	.	TRBJ1-1	TGTGCCACCAGTAACAGCGGGAGCACTGAAGCTTTCTTT	CATSNSGSTEAFF
.	TRBV7-2	.	TRBJ2-5	TGTGCCAGCAGCCCTCCGTCGAGCGGGTCAGAGACCCAGTACTTC	CASSPPSSGSETQYF
many	TRBV19	TRBD2	TRBJ2-1	TGTGCCAGTGCAGTAGCGGGAGTTGTTGATGAGCAGTTCTTC	CASAVAGVVDEQFF
.	TRBV6-4	.	TRBJ2-5	TGTGCCAGCAGTGCTCCGAGACGGGGGCAAGAGACCCAGTACTTC	CASSAPRRGQETQYF
many	TRBV7-6	TRBD2	TRBJ2-1	TGTGCCAGCAGCTTAGCCACCGGACTAGCGGGAGTTGATGAGCAGTTCTTC	CASSLATGLAGVDEQFF
.	TRBV5-8	.	TRBJ2-2	TGTGCCAGCAGCTTAGACTCGGCCTACAATGAGCTGTTTTTT	CASSLDSAYNELFF
many	TRBV25-1	.	TRBJ2-6	TGTGCCAGCAGGGTCGGGGCCAACGTCCTGACTTTC	CASRVGANVLTF
few	TRBV7-2	.	TRBJ1-2	TGTGCCAGCAGTTTGGAAGGTTATGGCTACACCTTC	CASSLEGYGYTF
many	TRBV6-5	TRBD2	TRBJ2-3	TGTGCCAGCAGTTACTGGGCTAGCGGGACGGGGGATACGCAGTATTTT	CASSYWASGTGDTQYF
.	TRBV20-1	TRBD2	TRBJ2-5	TGCAGTGCTAGGGAGGCTAGCGGGGGGACGCAAGAGACCCAGTACTTC	CSAREASGGTQETQYF
.	TRBV7-9	TRBD1	TRBJ1-3	TGTGCCAGCAGCCCATCGGGACAGGGCCCTGGAAACACCATATATTTT	CASSPSGQGPGNTIYF
.	TRBV7-9	.	TRBJ2-1	TGTGCCAGCAGCACTCACCGAAATGAGCAGTTCTTC	CASSTHRNEQFF
.	TRBV9	.	TRBJ2-3	TGTGCCAGCAGCGTGGCAGATACGCAGTATTTT	CASSVADTQYF
.	TRBV29-1	.	TRBJ2-7	TGCAGCGTTGCGGGCGACGAGAACTCCTACGAGCAGTACTTC	CSVAGDENSYEQYF
many	TRBV24-1	.	TRBJ1-1	TGTGCCACCAGTGACCGAGAGGGGACTGAAGCTTTCTTT	CATSDREGTEAFF
.	TRBV7-8	.	TRBJ2-6	TGTGCCAGCAGCTTAGCGCACTCTGGGGCCAACGTCCTGACTTTC	CASSLAHSGANVLTF
.	TRBV6-5	.	TRBJ2-7	TGTGCCAGCAGTTACAAATGGGCAGCTTCCTACGAGCAGTACTTC	CASSYKWAASYEQYF
many	TRBV7-6	TRBD1	TRBJ1-1	TGTGCCAGCAGCGAAAGGACAGGGGCGGGGGAAGCTTTCTTT	CASSERTGAGEAFF
.	TRBV2	.	TRBJ2-3	TGTGCCAGCAGTTGGGACCTCCGGTCAGCGCAGTATTTT	CASSWDLRSAQYF
.	TRBV7-2	TRBD2	TRBJ2-3	TGTGCCAGCAGCTCGCCCCTGGGACTAGCGGGGGGAGATACGCAGTATTTT	CASSSPLGLAGGDTQYF
.	TRBV5-1	.	TRBJ2-3	TGTGCCAGCAGCTTGCTACAATCTCAGGTCACAGATACGCAGTATTTT	CASSLLQSQVTDTQYF
many	TRBV9	.	TRBJ2-7	TGTGCCAGCAGCGTAGCCCCACATGTGGGGATAAACTACGAGCAGTACTTC	CASSVAPHVGINYEQYF
.	TRBV5-1	.	TRBJ1-5	TGCGCCAGCAGCACCGGGACGGCTAATCAGCCCCAGCATTTT	CASSTGTANQPQHF
.	TRBV7-2	TRBD1	TRBJ1-1	TGTGCCAGCAGCCAGGGAGGGGGCGCCCGAGCTTTCTTT	CASSQGGGARAFF